This TCR beta chain was identified during a study of shared clonotypes between healthy human individuals (dated by TCRdb to the early 2020s). The study in broad terms: A couple of women and a few men aged 18 to 49 years were included in the cohort. Per donor, three plates each were used for CD4 naive and CD4 memory, two for CD8 naive, and one for CD8 memory. To estimate repertoire size and how much clonotypes are shared between individuals, the study performed deep sequencing of blood TCR repertoires from five healthy adults. Different laboratories and diverse techniques were used to prepare libraries and sequence TCR repertoires, to increase sequencing depth and limit assay-specific biases. Leukapheresis yielded between about 0.94 and 8.9 billion PBMCs per donor. Points the paper makes about the study in general: Higher generation probabilities were observed for clonotypes shared by all four sorted-subset donors than for non-shared clonotypes. Only blood was sampled, and tissue TCR repertoires likely differ from those in blood. Across a handful of donors, 5% to 6% of naive CD4, roughly 3.3% of naive CD8, approximately 2.5% of memory CD4, and 0.3% to 0.45% of memory CD8 clonotypes were shared. Larger estimated clonotype richness was generally found for naive subsets than for memory subsets. Because the study included a small number of donors, the genetic and exposure-history diversity represented was limited. Incomplete sequencing was indicated by rarefaction of sorted-subset datasets, despite the large sequencing depth. Based on pairwise subsampling, the degree of clonotype sharing among donors was expected to be affected by sequencing depth.

Concerning this clone: Its antigen is still unknown. No quality values exist for individual bases; no much larger clone is one base distant.

V is cut back by 3 bases and J by 6 bases, with 3 bases in the junction unmatched. Reading the germline V gene gives CDR1 KGHSH and CDR2 LQKENI. From the cysteine up to the phenylalanine, the CDR3 has a length of 13 residues. Kept here is only the CDR3 DNA, which spans 39 bases and is read in frame from base 1. Using the deep immunoSEQ assay, multiplex PCR amplified TCR CDR3 regions from genomic DNA. Genomic DNA extracted from each cell subset was distributed evenly over all wells of several immunoSEQ 96-well plates, and each plate served as one replicate. Each replicate PCR for sorted subsets received roughly 0.2 ug genomic DNA, equal to some 32,000 T cell genomes. Purified libraries were quantified with a Qubit 3.0 fluorometer, sized on a Bioanalyzer 2100, and re-quantified with the KAPA Library Quantification kit. A separate single-read 150-cycle Illumina NextSeq 550 flow cell was used to sequence each immunoSEQ 96-well plate. Under the source paper's analysis protocol: Because the immunoSEQ output included only junctional sequences and no quality scores, the filtering could not be the same as the filtering used for full-length reads. To assign V/J genes and CDR3, sequences were annotated using PyIR, a Python wrapper for IgBLAST v1.9, with IMGT germline references. Reads were filtered out if the reads had weak V/J assignments (E-value above 1e-6), no CDR3, stop codons, out-of-frame junctions, or ambiguous translated residues. V3J clonotypes were defined by identical inferred V gene, J gene, and CDR3 amino acid sequence. Percentage overlap between repertoires was computed as shared unique clonotypes divided by the size of the smaller repertoire. Repertoire richness was assessed with RTK rarefaction, the Chao1 estimator, and Recon v2.1 estimates of unobserved clonotypes. OLGA was used to compute generation probabilities for all TCRbeta clonotypes that the gDNA method yielded from a handful of donors. Held by TCRdb, this immuneACCESS table contains in-frame sequences only and omits some clones. Under half of the omission traces to an unresolved V gene where checked; the cause of the rest is unknown. V and J calls and clone size follow that table, whereas D and trimming were derived from the DNA. The sample table shows 550,000 to 700,000 clones, and about three quarters are seen once. Around 2% of the sample comes from the top ten.

Healthy HIV-negative adults with no recently reported acute infections or vaccinations were included as donors. Every donor was a Caucasian adult living in Nashville, Tennessee, USA. Magnetic negative selection was used to enrich CD4+ T cells, after which naive cells were positively selected on CD45RA and the negative fraction became the memory subset. Blood was collected by leukapheresis, and PBMCs were isolated by Ficoll-Histopaque density gradient centrifugation and then cryopreserved in liquid nitrogen vapor phase. Analytical flow cytometry was used to check the purity and quantity of each magnetically sorted T cell population. From each sorted fraction, genomic DNA was isolated and quantified by UV absorbance on a Nanodrop 2000c.

The sequence links TRBV18 to TRBJ1-2, and 8 junction bases match TRBD1. The sequenced material came from memory CD4+ T cells sorted from blood. The meaning of the sample's cell subset or site label: CD45RA-negative fraction. The source is a woman aged 25-40 years in good health. The CDR3 in this case is CASSPGQENGYTF. In nucleotide form, the sequence is TGTGCCAGCTCACCGGGACAGGAGAATGGCTACACCTTC.